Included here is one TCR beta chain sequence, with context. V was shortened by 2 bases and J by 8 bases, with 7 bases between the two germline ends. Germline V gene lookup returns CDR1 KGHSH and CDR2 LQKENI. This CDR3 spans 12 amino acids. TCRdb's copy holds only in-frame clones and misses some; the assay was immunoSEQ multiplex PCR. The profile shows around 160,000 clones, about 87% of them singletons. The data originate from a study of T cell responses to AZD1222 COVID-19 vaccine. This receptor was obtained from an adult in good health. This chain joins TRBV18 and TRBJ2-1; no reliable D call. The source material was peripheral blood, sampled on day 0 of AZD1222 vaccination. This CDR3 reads CASSPFQDEQFF. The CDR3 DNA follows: TGTGCCAGCTCACCATTTCAGGATGAGCAGTTCTTC.